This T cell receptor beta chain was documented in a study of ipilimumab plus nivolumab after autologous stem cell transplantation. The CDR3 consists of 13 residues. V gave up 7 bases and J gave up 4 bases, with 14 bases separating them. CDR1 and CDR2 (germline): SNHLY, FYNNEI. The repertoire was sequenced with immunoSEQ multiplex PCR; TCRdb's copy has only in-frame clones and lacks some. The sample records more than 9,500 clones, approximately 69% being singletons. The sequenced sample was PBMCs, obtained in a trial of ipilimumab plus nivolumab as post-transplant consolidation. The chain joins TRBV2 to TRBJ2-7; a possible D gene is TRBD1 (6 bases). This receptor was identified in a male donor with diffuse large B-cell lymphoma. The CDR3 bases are TGTGCCAGCACCCTAGGACAGACGTACGAGCAGTACTTC. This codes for CASTLGQTYEQYF.